These 22 T cell receptor beta chains originate from one sample sequenced in a study of blood T cell repertoires in COVID-19. Profiling relied on immunoSEQ multiplex PCR, and the TCRdb table lists in-frame clones only, not all of them. Of about 42,000 clones listed, around 87% are singletons. Sequenced material: peripheral blood. The receptors come from a man aged 25 to 40 with active or convalescent COVID-19.

The genes are TRBV4-3 and TRBJ2-1; 9 positions match TRBD2. The length of the CDR3 is 19 residues. Germline loops: CDR1 LGHNA, CDR2 YSLEER. Trimming at V came to 0 bases and at J to 0 bases, leaving 9 bases not matched to a gene. The CDR3 spells CASSQDNPISGSSYNEQFF. The DNA for the CDR3 is TGCGCCAGCAGCCAAGACAATCCCATTAGCGGGAGCTCCTACAATGAGCAGTTCTTC.

The J gene is TRBJ2-5, the V gene TRBV30; 11 bases match TRBD2. The CDR3 covers 16 residues. Trimming cost V 7 bases and J 2 bases; bases outside gene matches: 12. Per the germline V gene, CDR1 is GTSNPN and CDR2 is SVGIG (reference sequence). This CDR3 reads CASLTTLAGGQETQYF. DNA for the CDR3: TGTGCCTCCTTGACCACCCTAGCGGGGGGACAAGAGACCCAGTACTTC.

The CDR3 DNA reads as TGTGCCAGCGCGGTCGGGAACACTGAAGCTTTCTTT. This translates into CASAVGNTEAFF. The chain has TRBV6-5 and TRBJ1-1; no reliable D call. Germline-derived CDR1 and CDR2 are MNHEY and SVGAGI. The length of the CDR3 is 12 residues. The V end lost 8 bases, the J end lost 1 base, and 8 bases lay between the germline ends.

The rearrangement uses TRBV19 and TRBJ1-2; 8 positions agree with TRBD1. In germline, CDR1 is LNHDA, CDR2 SQIVND (reference sequence). With 4 bases clipped from V and 11 bases from J, the junction kept 6 bases outside the gene matches. This CDR3 spans 12 amino acids. The CDR3 DNA follows: TGTGCCAGTAGTACACGGACAGGGTGGTACACCTTC. It codes for CASSTRTGWYTF. Variable domain in full (rest from reference TRBV19 and TRBJ1-2): DGGITQSPKYLFRKEGQNVTLSCEQNLNHDAMYWYRQDPGQGLRLIYYSQIVNDFQKGDIAEGYSVSREKKESFPLTVTSAQKNPTAFYLCASSTRTGWYTFGSGTRLTVV.

In its sample, this clone was seen a few times. This chain links TRBV11-3 with TRBJ2-3, with TRBD2 identical over 11 bases. The germline gives CDR1 SGHNT, CDR2 YENEEA. The CDR3 totals 15 residues. The V and J ends lost 5 bases and 4 bases, in that order; junction bases with no gene match: 5. The CDR3 coding sequence is TGTGCCAGCAGCCGGACTAGCGGGCAGGCAGATACGCAGTATTTT. This sequence encodes CASSRTSGQADTQYF.

The V gene is TRBV19, the J gene TRBJ1-1; D ambiguous. Looked up from germline, CDR1 is LNHDA and CDR2 is SQIVND (reference sequence). The germline V and J ends were trimmed by 5 bases and 0 bases, with 7 bases remaining between them. This CDR3 has 13 residues. CDR3: CASSWRVNTEAFF. CDR3 sequence (DNA): TGTGCCAGTAGTTGGCGGGTGAACACTGAAGCTTTCTTT.

This rearrangement joins TRBV9 to TRBJ2-1; 9 bases line up with TRBD2. The CDR3 is 17 residues long. CDR1 is SGDLS and CDR2 is YYNGEE in the germline V gene. The V and J ends lost 0 bases and 5 bases, in that order; junction bases with no gene match: 9. CDR3 nucleotides: TGTGCCAGCAGCGTAGATTCGGGGACTAGCTACCACAATGAGCAGTTCTTC. Translating gives CASSVDSGTSYHNEQFF.

The V call is TRBV18, the J call TRBJ2-5, with 9 bases matching TRBD2. Germline lookup yields CDR1 KGHSH and CDR2 LQKENI. CDR3 length: 16 residues. The trim removed 4 bases at V and 1 base at J, leaving 7 bases unmatched. This CDR3 reads CASSLLIAGAQETQYF. The CDR3 DNA is TGTGCCAGCTCACTTTTGATAGCGGGGGCCCAAGAGACCCAGTACTTC.

Here the CDR3 reads CATSRDQNQDYGYTF. The CDR3, as DNA: TGTGCCACCAGCAGAGATCAAAACCAGGACTATGGCTACACCTTC. The rearrangement uses TRBV15 and TRBJ1-2, with D unresolved. The CDR3 is made up of 15 amino acids. CDR1 and CDR2 (germline): LNHNV, YYDKDF (reference sequence). Trimming pared 0 bases from V and 3 bases from J, leaving 11 bases between.

This clone showed up just a few times. This chain uses TRBV6-1 with TRBJ2-1; 10 bases are shared with TRBD2. The CDR3 extends over 15 amino acids. Trimming took 2 bases from V and 8 from J; bases not matched to a gene: 6. Germline V lookup: CDR1 MNHNS, CDR2 SASEGT. Written as DNA, the CDR3 is TGTGCCAGCAGTGAATCGGCTAGCGGGAGCGATGAGCAGTTCTTC. Protein sequence: CASSESASGSDEQFF.

The V and J genes are TRBV5-5 and TRBJ1-1, with 11 bases aligning to TRBD1. The CDR3 covers 17 residues. Germline CDR1 SGHKS, CDR2 YYEKEE (reference sequence). After removal of 4 bases from V and 0 bases from J, the junction contained 8 bases not matched to a gene. For the CDR3, the DNA is TGTGCCAGCAGCCCGGGACAGGGGGAGTTCATGAACACTGAAGCTTTCTTT. As protein: CASSPGQGEFMNTEAFF. Variable domain in full (rest from reference TRBV5-5 and TRBJ1-1): DAGVTQSPTHLIKTRGQQVTLRCSPISGHKSVSWYQQVLGQGPQFIFQYYEKEERGRGNFPDRFSARQFPNYSSELNVNALLLGDSALYLCASSPGQGEFMNTEAFFGQGTRLTVV.

The genes are TRBV9 and TRBJ2-6; D is possibly TRBD1 (6 bases). This CDR3 contains 15 residues. Per the germline V gene, CDR1 is SGDLS and CDR2 is YYNGEE. The ends were cut back, 2 bases at V and 1 base at J, with 7 bases in the middle. CDR3 amino acids: CASSVTGSGANVLTF. CDR3 in DNA: TGTGCCAGCAGCGTTACAGGGTCTGGGGCCAACGTCCTGACTTTC.

The chain uses TRBV11-2 and TRBJ2-5; possibly TRBD2 for D (6 bases). Per germline, CDR1 SGHAT and CDR2 FQNNGV. Trimming shortened V by 5 bases and J by 1 base, and 11 bases separated the two germline ends. The CDR3 runs to 14 residues. The CDR3 DNA follows: TGTGCCAGCAGCCCGAGACTAGTCCAAGAGACCCAGTACTTC. Translation gives CASSPRLVQETQYF.

V usage is TRBV29-1 and J usage is TRBJ2-3; a possible D gene is TRBD1 (5 bases). CDR3 size: 12 residues. The germline V gene has CDR1 SQVTM and CDR2 ANQGSEA. The ends were cut back, 5 bases at V and 3 bases at J, with 9 bases in the middle. CDR3 protein: CSVRSGTDTQYF. CDR3 nucleotides: TGCAGCGTTCGCTCAGGGACAGATACGCAGTATTTT.

The chain uses TRBV5-6 and TRBJ2-2, with TRBD2 matching over 8 bases. The CDR3 has 19 amino acids. CDR1 and CDR2 from the germline V gene are SGHDT and YYEEEE. V shed 4 bases and J 2 bases; nucleotides not matched to a gene: 16. DNA for the CDR3: TGTGCCAGCAGCGTCACGGTGTTGCGGGAGGAGGTTAACACCGGGGAGCTGTTTTTT. Its translation is CASSVTVLREEVNTGELFF.

The genes are TRBV11-2 and TRBJ2-3; D gene ambiguous. CDR1 is SGHAT, CDR2 FQNNGV, per germline. Trimming took 5 bases from V and 1 from J, leaving 13 bases between them. This CDR3 has 15 amino acids. The CDR3 DNA reads as TGTGCCAGCAGCCCGTTTTTGTCCGGCACAGATACGCAGTATTTT. It codes for CASSPFLSGTDTQYF.

This clone was picked up a small number of times. The chain recombines TRBV5-4 with TRBJ2-2; 8 bases line up with TRBD1. V lost 2 bases to trimming and J lost 4 bases; unmatched junction nucleotides: 4. The CDR3 consists of 15 residues. The germline V gene encodes CDR1 SGHNT and CDR2 YYREEE (reference sequence). CDR3 sequence: CASSLGQGGTGELFF. DNA of the CDR3: TGTGCCAGCAGCTTAGGACAGGGTGGCACCGGGGAGCTGTTTTTT.

The chain has TRBV6-5 and TRBJ2-7; D perhaps matches TRBD1 (5 bases). Trimming cost V 5 bases and J 6 bases, with 11 bases left between them. This CDR3 region has 12 residues. Germline values: CDR1 MNHEY, CDR2 SVGAGI. CDR3 bases: TGTGCCAGCAGTCCCGACAGCTTCGAGCAGTACTTC. Encoded protein: CASSPDSFEQYF.

The chain couples TRBV29-1 to TRBJ1-3; the D is unclear. Trimming stripped 3 bases from V and 4 bases from J, with 4 bases between. The CDR3 runs 11 residues. Germline CDR1 and CDR2: SQVTM and ANQGSEA. DNA for the CDR3: TGCAGCGTTGATCTAGGAAACACCATATATTTT. Protein product: CSVDLGNTIYF.

The chain uses TRBV19 and TRBJ2-2; D perhaps matches TRBD1 (6 bases). The ends were cut back, 9 bases at V and 2 bases at J, with 16 bases in the middle. The CDR3 contains 15 residues. Germline V CDR1 and CDR2: LNHDA, SQIVND (reference sequence). This CDR3 is CASRTGSVNTGELFF. Written as DNA, the CDR3 is TGTGCCAGCAGAACAGGGTCGGTAAACACCGGGGAGCTGTTTTTT.

The gene calls are TRBV6-5 and TRBJ1-2, with D uncertain. The length of the CDR3 is 12 residues. V was cut by 5 bases and J by 7 bases, with 11 bases left in between. Germline values: CDR1 MNHEY, CDR2 SVGAGI. CDR3 amino acids: CASSNRIGGYTF. The CDR3 DNA is TGTGCCAGCAGTAACAGAATAGGTGGCTACACCTTC.

This chain uses TRBV4-1 with TRBJ2-3; 12 nucleotides match TRBD2. The CDR3 has 15 amino acids. Germline V gene data show CDR1 as MGHRA and CDR2 as YSYEKL. The ends lost 1 base at V and 5 bases at J; junction bases unmatched: 1. The CDR3 region is CASSQGTSGIDTQYF. The CDR3 coding sequence is TGCGCCAGCAGCCAAGGGACTAGCGGGATAGATACGCAGTATTTT.